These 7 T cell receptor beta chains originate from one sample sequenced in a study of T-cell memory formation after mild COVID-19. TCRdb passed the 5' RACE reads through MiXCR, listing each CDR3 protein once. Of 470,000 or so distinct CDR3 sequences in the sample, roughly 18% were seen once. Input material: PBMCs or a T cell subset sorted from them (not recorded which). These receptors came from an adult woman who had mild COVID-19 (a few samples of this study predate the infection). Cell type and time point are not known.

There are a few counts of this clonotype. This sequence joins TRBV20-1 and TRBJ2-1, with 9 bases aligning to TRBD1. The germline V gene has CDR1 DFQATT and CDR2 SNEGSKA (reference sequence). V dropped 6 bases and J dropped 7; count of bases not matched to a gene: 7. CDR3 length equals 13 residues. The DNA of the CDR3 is TGCAGTGCAGGTCCCGGGACAGGGAATGAGCAGTTCTTC. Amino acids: CSAGPGTGNEQFF.

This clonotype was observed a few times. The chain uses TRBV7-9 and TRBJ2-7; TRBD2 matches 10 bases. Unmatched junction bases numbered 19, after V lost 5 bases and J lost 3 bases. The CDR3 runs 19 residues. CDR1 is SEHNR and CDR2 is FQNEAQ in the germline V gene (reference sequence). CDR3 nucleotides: TGTGCCAGCAGCGCTACCCCAGCGGGAGGGGATTCTGGGCACTACGAGCAGTACTTC. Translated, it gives CASSATPAGGDSGHYEQYF.

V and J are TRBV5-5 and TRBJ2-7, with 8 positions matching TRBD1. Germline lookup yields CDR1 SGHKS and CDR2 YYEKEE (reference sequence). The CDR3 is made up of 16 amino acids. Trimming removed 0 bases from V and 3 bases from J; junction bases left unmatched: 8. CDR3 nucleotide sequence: TGTGCCAGCAGCTTGGCCGGGGGACAGGCAATCTACGAGCAGTACTTC. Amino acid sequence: CASSLAGGQAIYEQYF.

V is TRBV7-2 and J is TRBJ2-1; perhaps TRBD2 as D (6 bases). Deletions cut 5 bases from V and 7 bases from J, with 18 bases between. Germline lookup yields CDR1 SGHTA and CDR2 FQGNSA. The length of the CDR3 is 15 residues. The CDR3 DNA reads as TGTGCCAGCAGCCCCGGGACGGGCGCGGGGAATGAGCAGTTCTTC. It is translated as CASSPGTGAGNEQFF.

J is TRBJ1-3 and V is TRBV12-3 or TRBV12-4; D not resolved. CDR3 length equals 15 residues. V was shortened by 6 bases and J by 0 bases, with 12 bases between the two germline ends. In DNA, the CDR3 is TGTGCCAGCAGGCTGGCTGATTTCTCTGGAAACACCATATATTTT. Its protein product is CASRLADFSGNTIYF.

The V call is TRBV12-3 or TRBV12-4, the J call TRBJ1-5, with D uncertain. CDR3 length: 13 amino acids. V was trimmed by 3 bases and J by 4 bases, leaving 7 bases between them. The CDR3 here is CASSFLKNQPQHF. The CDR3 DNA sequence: TGTGCCAGCAGTTTTTTGAAAAATCAGCCCCAGCATTTT.

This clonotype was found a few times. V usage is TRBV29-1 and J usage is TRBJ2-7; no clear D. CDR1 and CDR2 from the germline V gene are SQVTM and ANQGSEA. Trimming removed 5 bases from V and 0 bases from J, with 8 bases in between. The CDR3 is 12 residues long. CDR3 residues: CSVLADSYEQYF. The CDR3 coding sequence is TGCAGCGTTTTGGCGGACTCCTACGAGCAGTACTTC.